The clone carrying this T cell receptor (beta chain) was counted at least ten times. What it recognizes is unknown. The CDR3 has 15 residues. CDR1 is MDHEN, CDR2 SYDVKM, per germline. The V and J ends lost 6 bases and 4 bases, in that order; junction bases with no gene match: 7. This sample was included in a study of regulatory T cells in long-lasting Graves disease. Regarding the study as a whole: New patients shared fewer public clonotypes (around 980) than persistent patients did (2,741).

Described time point: persistent/refractory GD, antithyroid drugs over 5 years with positive TRAb. Scientists built the TCR library using RNA that was extracted from PBMCs. Researchers made TCR beta libraries by using iRepertoire HTBI primers and running Arm-PCR on CDR3 regions. TCRdb called the multiplex PCR reads again in MiXCR, with one record for every CDR3 protein. The data show about 310,000 distinct CDR3 sequences, 20% to 25% seen once. The rearrangement uses TRBV28 and TRBJ2-7; 12 positions agree with TRBD2. The sequenced sample was peripheral blood mononuclear cells (PBMCs), obtained when the disease was refractory, from a patient treated with antithyroid drugs. The source of this sequence is a female donor with Graves disease. The CDR3 reads CASSQGLAGKYEQYF. In nucleotides, the CDR3 is TGTGCCAGCAGCCAAGGACTAGCGGGAAAGTACGAGCAGTACTTC.